This T cell receptor beta chain emerged from a study of cytomegalovirus exposure and HLA in healthy donors (TCRdb year 2017). A note on the overall study: An earlier analysis of about 560 of the donors reported around 280 Gb of sequence data and approximately 120 million unique TCR beta sequences obtained from 180 million or so T cells. Of the 350 to 450 genotyped donors, 65% to 90% fell in the genetic ancestry cluster associated with self-reported Caucasian donors. Using immunosequencing, the study profiled T cell repertoires from fewer than 700 subjects and related those repertoires to cytomegalovirus serostatus. Donor age, sex, ethnicity and CMV serostatus were compiled together with the repertoire data. Typing coverage varied by locus: roughly 629-630 donors for A, B, C, DRB1 and DQB1; more than 500 for DQA1; about 590 for DPA1; approximately 470 for DPB1. The study was designed to test whether signatures of past pathogen exposure could be identified by cataloging public T cell receptors. A later genetic analysis used genome-wide SNP genotypes for about 60% of the roughly 700 donors, treating that subset as a discovery cohort. In addition to the first cohort of about 650 subjects, a separate validation cohort of approximately 120 different subjects was used. Class I and class II HLA loci were covered by the typing at four-digit resolution. Rather than using new phenotypic data, the later analysis identified candidate immune exposures from TCR beta sequences and from how often those sequences occurred across donors. In a later analysis, previously published TCR beta repertoires from 600 to 850 donors were re-analyzed and high-resolution HLA genotyping was added so that TCR occurrence patterns could be studied. To predict cytomegalovirus infection status, the study brought together high-throughput TCR immunosequencing, statistical association of individual TCRs with disease status, and machine learning. On average, roughly 250,000 unique TCR beta nucleotide sequences were sequenced per donor among a few hundred genotyped donors of the cohort, with around 19% of those sequences being non-productive. An early release covering roughly 600 HLA-typed donors comprised approximately 300 gigabases of sequencing data and 85 million to 100 million unique TCR sequences. Four to six DR-DQ haplotypes were handled as single units for association and clustering, since linkage in the cohort was strong. All discovery cohort repertoires had been generated using a single sequencing platform. To decide whether each TCR beta V gene segment behaved as functional or pseudogenic, an earlier analysis of some 540 of the donors relied on high-throughput TCR beta sequencing. The investigation overall reported the following: A later analysis reported that several top co-occurrence clusters appeared linked to parvovirus B19, influenza, CMV and Epstein-Barr virus. CMV serostatus was the only immune exposure information available for the cohort. The study gave a list of 150 to 200 TCR beta chains associated with cytomegalovirus. A later analysis found that HLA-associated TCR beta chains were more clonally expanded and had lower generation probabilities than equally common non-associated chains. It was suggested by the authors that the approach could potentially be generalized to other disease states and immunological phenotypes. In a later analysis, the rate of TCR association differed among HLA loci, with DRB1 alleles having the most associated TCRs and HLA-C alleles having the fewest. An association between a missense DCLRE1C variant and V-gene and J-gene trimming of TCR beta chains was found in a later genetic analysis and replicated in an independent cohort. Because the 87-base-pair reads could not distinguish some IMGT-functional V segments, including TRBV6-2 and TRBV6-3, those segments were excluded. Because counts were too low, roughly 16 rarely observed V segments, including chromosome 9 orphons, were left out of the earlier analysis of several hundred of the donors. While some public TCRs were present in many individuals, most TCR sequences turned up only very rarely across donors. In vitro tests confirmed that a few of the cytomegalovirus-associated TCR beta chains recognize cytomegalovirus antigens. A group of highly shared sequence variants was considered likely to be a technical artifact of the sequencing pipeline. Strong co-occurrence of HLA alleles, especially DR and DQ, made assigning TCR associations to individual alleles difficult. An earlier analysis of approximately 600 of the donors showed that most TCR beta V segments appeared in productive rearrangements either about 87% or about 30% of the time, which broadly matched IMGT annotations. Because HLA typing was unavailable for some donors at each locus, only the typed subset was used in association tests. A further reported finding was that TCR beta sequences accurately predicted the HLA-A and HLA-B alleles for most subjects in the first cohort. A later genetic analysis reported fewer N-insertions in productive TCRs among donors in an Asian-associated ancestry cluster than the roughly 700-donor mean. In a later analysis, some 18,000 TCR beta sequences were associated with specific HLA alleles at a false discovery rate of 0.05. Roughly uniform sequencing depth across donors was assumed in presence/absence analyses, although this assumption may not hold. In this cohort, only TCR beta chains were sequenced, and detectable features were limited by the absence of alpha or paired-chain data. According to a later analysis, most CMV-associated TCR beta chains appeared to be HLA-restricted, and the HLA associations seemed to be driven largely by CMV exposure. The classifier was reported to diagnose cytomegalovirus status with high specificity and sensitivity in both the original cohort and the validation cohort. Linkage disequilibrium might explain the correlated functional status among segregating V segments, but an unknown experimental factor could not be excluded.

Comment on this clone: Its antigen is currently not known. Per-base quality was not reported, and no clone a single base away is much larger than it.

The CDR1 and CDR2 encoded by the germline V gene are KGHSH and LQKENI. The cysteine opens and the phenylalanine closes a CDR3 of 13 amino acids. The sequence is cut down to CDR3 DNA, 39 bases in frame from base 1. Trimming removed 4 bases from V and 2 bases from J, leaving 8 bases between the germline ends. Library generation was performed with the immunoSEQ multiplex PCR assay. The multiplex PCR relied on a mix of 60 forward primers for TCR Vbeta segments and 13 reverse primers for TCR Jbeta segments. Amplification of the CDR3 region of rearranged TCR beta genes was performed with a multiplex PCR assay on genomic DNA. On the Illumina HiSeq System, the amplified TCR beta libraries were sequenced as 87-base-pair reads. Concerning the study's data processing: A later analysis tallied around 82 million unique TCR beta chains across the 600 to 700 repertoires, and about 10 million of those chains were shared by two or more donors. To remove PCR and sequencing errors, raw reads were error-corrected and collapsed into unique sequences using a nearest-neighbor algorithm that merged closely related sequences. Alignment of CDR3 sequences to IMGT reference sequences was used to assign V, D and J gene segments. For a sequence to be retained, at least a six-nucleotide match to both a V gene segment and a J gene segment was required. Rearrangements were classified as productive when the CDR3 lacked stop codons and remained in frame with V and J, and all other rearrangements were classified as non-productive. Following IMGT convention, CDR3 was defined as the stretch from the second conserved V-encoded cysteine to the conserved J-encoded phenylalanine. Sequences without an unambiguous match to a single V gene segment were excluded from the earlier analysis of several hundred of the donors. An earlier analysis of several hundred of the donors called V segments functional above 56.7% productive rearrangements and segregating when the between-donor standard deviation exceeded 5%. A statistical classification framework was developed to diagnose cytomegalovirus status using the catalog of TCR beta chain sequences. V and J gene assignment, in a later analysis, came from comparing TCR nucleotide sequences with IMGT/GENE-DB human TR gene sequences. The TCRdist pipeline was used in a later analysis to assign CDR3 sequences and most-parsimonious VDJ recombination scenarios. In a later analysis, each TCR beta chain was defined by its CDR3 amino acid sequence together with its V-gene family, and reads without a unique V-gene family were excluded. In a later analysis, 450 to 600 highly shared, low-generation-probability nucleotide sequences were removed to address suspected cross-contamination and a sequencing artifact. A later analysis calculated a clonal expansion index for each public chain from normalized within-repertoire ranks of inferred template counts. Generation probabilities in a later analysis came from a VDJ recombination model fitted to out-of-frame rearrangements, and those results were checked against IGoR. A later analysis scored TCR-TCR, TCR-HLA and TCR-CMV co-occurrence with hypergeometric tests, applying a repertoire-size bias correction to TCR pairs. False discovery rates were estimated in a later analysis by permuting HLA or CMV assignments 20 times. In a later analysis, co-occurring TCRs were grouped with DBSCAN, and TCRdist sequence similarity was added when clustering was performed within HLA-allele-positive subsets. Co-occurrence clustering excluded repertoires with fewer than 30,000 or more than 120,000 public chains, plus five with anomalous nucleotide sharing. The source is immuneACCESS, and TCRdb retained only in-frame sequences with V and J called. Part of the clones is not carried over; for the studies checked, unresolved V genes explain less than half of this, and the remainder is unexplained. V and J calls and clone size are those listed in that table; D and trimming were worked out from the DNA. Within this sample are roughly 100,000 clones, with around 78% of them counted one time only. The ten largest clones represent roughly 2.6% of the sample.

The cohort consisted of 650 to 850 healthy bone marrow donors. At the time of sampling, every cohort member was nominally healthy, though immune exposures that went unrecorded were likely present. The donor tested CMV seronegative, placing the donor among the roughly 340 seronegative members of the cohort. A peripheral blood sample was provided by each donor, and peripheral blood mononuclear cells were used for TCR beta sequencing. Genomic DNA was extracted from the blood cell samples with the Qiagen DNeasy Blood Extraction Kit. The sequenced material came from PBMCs. This TCR derives from a man aged 40-49 years in good health and CMV-seronegative. This chain joins TRBV18 to TRBJ1-2; the D gene identity is not certain. This receptor carries the CDR3 CASSHVLNYGYTF. The sequence in DNA is TGTGCCAGCTCACATGTCCTAAACTATGGCTACACCTTC.